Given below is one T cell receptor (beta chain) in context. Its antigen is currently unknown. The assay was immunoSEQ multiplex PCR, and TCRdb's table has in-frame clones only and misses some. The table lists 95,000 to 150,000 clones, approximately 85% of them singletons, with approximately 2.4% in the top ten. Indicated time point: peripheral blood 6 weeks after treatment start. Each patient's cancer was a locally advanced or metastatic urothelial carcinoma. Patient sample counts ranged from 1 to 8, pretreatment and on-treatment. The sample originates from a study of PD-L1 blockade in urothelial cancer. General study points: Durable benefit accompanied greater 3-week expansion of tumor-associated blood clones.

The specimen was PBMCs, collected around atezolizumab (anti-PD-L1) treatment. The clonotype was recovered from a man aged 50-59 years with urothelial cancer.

As DNA, the CDR3 is TGTGCCAGCAGCTCAGAAGGGACTAGCGGCTACGAGCAGTACTTC. Amino acids: CASSSEGTSGYEQYF. The rearrangement joins TRBV7-9 to TRBJ2-7, with 11 nucleotides matching TRBD2. This CDR3 contains 15 residues. Germline CDR1 and CDR2: SEHNR and FQNEAQ (reference sequence). J gave up 3 bases and V 4 bases, and 5 bases lay outside the gene matches.